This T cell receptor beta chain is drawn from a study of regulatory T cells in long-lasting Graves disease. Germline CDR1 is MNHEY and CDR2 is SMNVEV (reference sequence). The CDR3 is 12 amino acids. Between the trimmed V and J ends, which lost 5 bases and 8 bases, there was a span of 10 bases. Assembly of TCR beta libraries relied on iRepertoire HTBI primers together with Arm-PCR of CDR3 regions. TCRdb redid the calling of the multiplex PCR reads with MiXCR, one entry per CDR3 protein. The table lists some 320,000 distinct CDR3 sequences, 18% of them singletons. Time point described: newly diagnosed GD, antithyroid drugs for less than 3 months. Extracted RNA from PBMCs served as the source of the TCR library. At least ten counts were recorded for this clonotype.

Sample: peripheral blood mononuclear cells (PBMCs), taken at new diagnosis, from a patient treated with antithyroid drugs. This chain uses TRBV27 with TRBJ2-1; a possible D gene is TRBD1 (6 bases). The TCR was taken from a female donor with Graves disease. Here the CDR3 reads CASSRGGDEQFF. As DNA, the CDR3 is TGTGCCAGCAGTCGAGGGGGTGATGAGCAGTTCTTC.